What follows are 27 T cell receptor beta chains derived from one specimen sequenced in a study of T cell responses to AZD1222 COVID-19 vaccine. Repertoires were generated with immunoSEQ multiplex PCR, while TCRdb's copy carries only in-frame clones and drops some. The sample includes roughly 140,000 clones, roughly four fifths seen only once; the top ten take 4.1%. The sample consisted of peripheral blood, taken on day 0 of MenACWY control vaccination. The source of these receptors is an adult in good health.

The chain recombines TRBV14 with TRBJ2-1, with TRBD1 matching over 8 bases. The CDR3 has 17 residues. Trimming at V came to 1 base and at J to 2 bases, leaving 7 bases not matched to a gene. Looked up from germline, CDR1 is SGHDN and CDR2 is FVKESK. The CDR3: CASSQGRTGRTYNEQFF. In DNA form, the CDR3 reads TGTGCCAGCAGCCAAGGTCGGACAGGGAGGACCTACAATGAGCAGTTCTTC.

This clone turned up a few times. Different DNA sequences within this sample yield the same CDR3. The V call is TRBV28, the J call TRBJ1-1; D ambiguous. The CDR3 is 13 amino acids. The V gene's germline CDR1 is MDHEN and CDR2 SYDVKM. The V end lost 3 bases, the J end lost 1 base, and 6 bases lay between the germline ends. Here the CDR3 DNA reads TGTGCCAGCAGTTTGTTAGCGAACACTGAAGCTTTCTTT. As protein: CASSLLANTEAFF.

The V call is TRBV29-1, the J call TRBJ2-1, with 7 bases lining up with TRBD1. This CDR3 contains 13 residues. CDR1 SQVTM and CDR2 ANQGSEA come from the germline V gene. J lost 2 bases, V lost 6 bases, and 4 bases had no gene match. The CDR3 coding sequence is TGCAGCGTGCCGGGACAGACCTACAATGAGCAGTTCTTC. The encoded protein is CSVPGQTYNEQFF.

The chain links TRBV15 to TRBJ1-4; a weak D match, TRBD1 (5 bases). The CDR3 has 15 amino acids. Trimming took off 0 bases at V and 5 bases at J, with 10 bases between the two ends. Looked up from germline, CDR1 is LNHNV and CDR2 is YYDKDF (reference sequence). This CDR3 is CATSRDNRRNEKLFF. CDR3 coding DNA: TGTGCCACCAGCAGAGATAACAGGCGCAATGAAAAACTGTTTTTT.

The chain links TRBV3-1 (or the pseudogene TRBV3-2) to TRBJ1-6; the D is unclear. Per the germline V gene, CDR1 is LGHDT and CDR2 is YNNKEL (reference sequence). The CDR3 has 17 residues. Trimming cost V 0 bases and J 6 bases, with 15 bases left between them. The CDR3 is CASSQDRGVGFNSPLHF. The DNA of the CDR3 is TGTGCCAGCAGCCAAGATCGAGGTGTAGGGTTTAATTCACCCCTCCACTTT.

V usage is TRBV10-3 and J usage is TRBJ1-1; D possibly corresponds to TRBD1 (5 bases). This CDR3 is built from 14 residues. V was pared by 0 bases and J by 8 bases, with 13 bases between. Germline-derived CDR1 and CDR2 are ENHRY and SYGVKD. CDR3 loop: CAISESGQATEAFF. The CDR3 DNA is TGTGCCATCAGTGAGTCGGGGCAGGCAACAGAAGCTTTCTTT.

V is TRBV30 and J is TRBJ1-4, with 10 bases matching TRBD1. Germline V gene sequence: CDR1 GTSNPN, CDR2 SVGIG (reference sequence). Trimming removed 1 base from V and 8 bases from J; junction bases left unmatched: 7. CDR3 size: 15 residues. The CDR3 loop is CAWSGTGGRGEKLFF. Written as DNA, the CDR3 is TGTGCCTGGAGTGGGACAGGGGGTAGGGGGGAAAAACTGTTTTTT.

The gene calls are TRBV4-1 and TRBJ2-7, with D possibly being TRBD2 (6 bases). Trimming shortened V by 0 bases and J by 2 bases, and 11 bases separated the two germline ends. The CDR3 runs to 15 residues. Germline lookup yields CDR1 MGHRA and CDR2 YSYEKL. The chain's CDR3 is CASSQERRETYEQYF. CDR3 sequence (DNA): TGCGCCAGCAGCCAAGAAAGGAGGGAAACCTACGAGCAGTACTTC.

The chain joins TRBV6-5 to TRBJ1-4; tentative D call: TRBD1 (5 bases). The CDR3 has 15 amino acids. Trimming shortened V by 0 bases and J by 5 bases, and 10 bases separated the two germline ends. Per the germline V gene, CDR1 is MNHEY and CDR2 is SVGAGI. The CDR3 DNA reads as TGTGCCAGCAGTTACTCGATTGGGGCAAATGAAAAACTGTTTTTT. It codes for CASSYSIGANEKLFF.

V gene TRBV5-8 combines with J gene TRBJ2-3, with D unclear. The germline V and J ends were trimmed by 4 bases and 6 bases, with 15 bases remaining between them. The germline CDR1 and CDR2 sequences are SGHTS and YDEGEE. The CDR3 is made up of 14 amino acids. The CDR3 region is CASSHGPSGDTQYF. CDR3 sequence (DNA): TGTGCCAGCAGCCACGGGCCCTCCGGGGATACGCAGTATTTT. Full variable domain (outside the CDR3, taken from reference TRBV5-8 and TRBJ2-3): EAGVTQSPTHLIKTRGQQATLRCSPISGHTSVYWYQQALGLGLQFLLWYDEGEERNRGNFPPRFSGRQFPNYSSELNVNALELEDSALYLCASSHGPSGDTQYFGPGTRLTVL.

The chain carries TRBV20-1 and TRBJ1-1; the D is unclear. This CDR3 is built from 14 residues. The germline gives CDR1 DFQATT, CDR2 SNEGSKA (reference sequence). The germline V and J ends were trimmed by 3 bases and 0 bases, with 11 bases remaining between them. The CDR3 sequence: CSASMVGLNTEAFF. For the CDR3, the DNA is TGCAGTGCTAGTATGGTAGGACTGAACACTGAAGCTTTCTTT.

The chain has TRBV6-5 and TRBJ1-5, with 11 bases lining up with TRBD1. V lost 6 bases, J lost 3 bases, and 4 bases stayed unmatched. The CDR3 runs to 15 residues. Germline loops: CDR1 MNHEY, CDR2 SVGAGI. The CDR3 DNA follows: TGTGCCAGCAGCAGGGACAGGGGGAACAATCAGCCCCAGCATTTT. Translating gives CASSRDRGNNQPQHF.

The chain is built from TRBV5-1 and TRBJ2-5, with a weak D call TRBD1 (5 bases). V shed 8 bases and J shed 0 bases, with 17 bases lying between them. CDR3 size: 15 residues. Germline CDR1 reads SGHRS; CDR2 reads YFSETQ. CDR3 sequence: CASTSGPSNQETQYF. DNA of the CDR3: TGCGCCAGTACCTCAGGGCCTAGTAACCAAGAGACCCAGTACTTC.

V and J are TRBV6-5 and TRBJ1-5, with TRBD1 as a possible D gene (6 bases). The V gene's germline CDR1 is MNHEY and CDR2 SVGAGI. V shed 5 bases and J shed 2 bases, with 13 bases lying between them. The CDR3 runs to 15 residues. CDR3 protein: CASSPHRVGNQPQHF. Here the CDR3 DNA reads TGTGCCAGCAGTCCCCACAGGGTTGGCAATCAGCCCCAGCATTTT.

The chain has TRBV6-6 and TRBJ2-5, with 7 bases fitting TRBD2. CDR3 length: 15 residues. J lost 2 bases, V lost 2 bases, and 5 bases had no gene match. The germline V gene has CDR1 MNHNY and CDR2 SVGAGI (reference sequence). In nucleotides, the CDR3 is TGTGCCAGCAGTTACGGCGGGGGTCAGCAAGAGACCCAGTACTTC. This codes for CASSYGGGQQETQYF.

CDR3 sequence: CASRADGVGYGYTF. The CDR3 DNA sequence: TGTGCCAGCAGGGCGGACGGGGTTGGCTATGGCTACACCTTC. The chain employs TRBV7-9 and TRBJ1-2; D ambiguous. This CDR3 comprises 14 residues. Trimming took off 6 bases at V and 4 bases at J, with 15 bases between the two ends. CDR1 is SEHNR, CDR2 FQNEAQ, per germline (reference sequence).

This CDR3 is CSVGDRGSYNEQFF. Written as DNA, the CDR3 is TGCAGCGTGGGGGACAGGGGTTCCTACAATGAGCAGTTCTTC. The chain has TRBV29-1 and TRBJ2-1; 10 nucleotides align to TRBD1. V shed 6 bases, J shed 1 base, and the junction held 3 bases outside the gene matches. Germline V gene lookup returns CDR1 SQVTM and CDR2 ANQGSEA. The CDR3 spans 14 residues.

The chain combines TRBV5-6 with TRBJ1-1, with no clear D. Germline V gene lookup returns CDR1 SGHDT and CDR2 YYEEEE. This CDR3 is 14 amino acids long. The V end was cut by 2 bases, the J end by 1 base, with 9 bases between. The CDR3 nucleotides are TGTGCCAGCAGCTTTAGCGACCAGAACACTGAAGCTTTCTTT. Its protein product is CASSFSDQNTEAFF.

This rearrangement joins TRBV9 to TRBJ2-3; 7 bases are a match to TRBD2. The germline V gene encodes CDR1 SGDLS and CDR2 YYNGEE. With 3 bases clipped from V and 5 bases from J, the junction kept 3 bases outside the gene matches. CDR3 size: 13 residues. CDR3 coding DNA: TGTGCCAGCAGCGCCGCGGGGGAAGATACGCAGTATTTT. It codes for CASSAAGEDTQYF.

The DNA of the CDR3 is TGTGCCAGCAGCGTTAGCGGGGGGGCCGAGTACAATGAGCAGTTCTTC. It is translated as CASSVSGGAEYNEQFF. The rearrangement links TRBV9 to TRBJ2-1; TRBD2 matches at 11 bases. The CDR3 has 16 residues. Losses at the gene ends were 2 bases for V and 4 bases for J; bases not matched to a gene: 5. CDR1 and CDR2 (germline): SGDLS, YYNGEE. Full variable domain (rest looked up from reference TRBV9 and TRBJ2-1): DSGVTQTPKHLITATGQRVTLRCSPRSGDLSVYWYQQSLDQGLQFLIQYYNGEERAKGNILERFSAQQFPDLHSELNLSSLELGDSALYFCASSVSGGAEYNEQFFGPGTRLTVL.

J is TRBJ2-1 and V is TRBV6-5; 10 bases match TRBD1. V lost 0 bases, J lost 7 bases, and 6 bases stayed unmatched. CDR3 length: 16 amino acids. The germline gives CDR1 MNHEY, CDR2 SVGAGI. Here the CDR3 DNA reads TGTGCCAGCAGTTACTCCGGGACAGGGGTATCTAATGAGCAGTTCTTC. Its protein product is CASSYSGTGVSNEQFF.

This chain connects TRBV5-1 to TRBJ2-7, with D possibly TRBD2 on 6 matching bases. V was cut by 4 bases and J by 4 bases, with 12 bases left in between. This CDR3 contains 13 residues. In germline, CDR1 is SGHRS, CDR2 YFSETQ. The chain's CDR3 is CASSPGDGYEQYV. Written as DNA, the CDR3 is TGCGCCAGCAGCCCGGGGGACGGGTACGAGCAGTACGTC.

This clone was counted once. J is TRBJ1-1 and V is TRBV14; D ambiguous. V dropped 0 bases and J dropped 0 bases, with 11 bases sitting between them. Germline-derived CDR1 and CDR2 are SGHDN and FVKESK. CDR3 length equals 16 residues. Here the CDR3 DNA reads TGTGCCAGCAGCCAAGATTTCGGACTGATGAACACTGAAGCTTTCTTT. Protein sequence: CASSQDFGLMNTEAFF. Full variable domain (remainder filled in from reference TRBV14 and TRBJ1-1): EAGVTQFPSHSVIEKGQTVTLRCDPISGHDNLYWYRRVMGKEIKFLLHFVKESKQDESGMPNNRFLAERTGGTYSTLKVQPAELEDSGVYFCASSQDFGLMNTEAFFGQGTRLTVV.

This clone was counted between two and nine times. The chain recombines TRBV18 with TRBJ2-3; maybe TRBD1 (6 bases). This CDR3 has 15 residues. In germline, CDR1 is KGHSH, CDR2 LQKENI. The ends were cut back, 1 base at V and 0 bases at J, with 8 bases in the middle. The CDR3 region is CASSPLDSSTDTQYF. CDR3 nucleotide sequence: TGTGCCAGCTCACCACTGGACAGTAGCACAGATACGCAGTATTTT.

The J gene is TRBJ2-5, the V gene TRBV5-6, with D perhaps matching TRBD2 (5 bases). Trimming left V 3 bases short and J 4 bases short, with 16 bases between. This CDR3 spans 15 amino acids. The germline gives CDR1 SGHDT, CDR2 YYEEEE. The CDR3 DNA is TGTGCCAGCAGCTCGCCGTCCCGGGAAGGAGAGACCCAGTACTTC. Its translation: CASSSPSREGETQYF.

This rearrangement joins TRBV2 to TRBJ2-6; D is possibly TRBD1 (6 bases). The V and J ends lost 4 bases and 0 bases respectively, with 10 bases between them. This CDR3 region has 16 residues. Germline CDR1 SNHLY, CDR2 FYNNEI. In DNA, the CDR3 is TGTGCCAGCAGTGCCACAGGGATCTCTGGGGCCAACGTCCTGACTTTC. It specifies CASSATGISGANVLTF.

This clone was seen just once. The chain is built from TRBV4-1 and TRBJ2-3; 7 bases map to TRBD1. V was pared by 1 base and J by 5 bases, with 6 bases of the junction left unmatched. Germline CDR1 MGHRA, CDR2 YSYEKL. The CDR3 length is 15 residues. CDR3: CASSQAPRGRDTQYF. For the CDR3, the DNA is TGCGCCAGCAGCCAAGCCCCGAGGGGGCGAGATACGCAGTATTTT.